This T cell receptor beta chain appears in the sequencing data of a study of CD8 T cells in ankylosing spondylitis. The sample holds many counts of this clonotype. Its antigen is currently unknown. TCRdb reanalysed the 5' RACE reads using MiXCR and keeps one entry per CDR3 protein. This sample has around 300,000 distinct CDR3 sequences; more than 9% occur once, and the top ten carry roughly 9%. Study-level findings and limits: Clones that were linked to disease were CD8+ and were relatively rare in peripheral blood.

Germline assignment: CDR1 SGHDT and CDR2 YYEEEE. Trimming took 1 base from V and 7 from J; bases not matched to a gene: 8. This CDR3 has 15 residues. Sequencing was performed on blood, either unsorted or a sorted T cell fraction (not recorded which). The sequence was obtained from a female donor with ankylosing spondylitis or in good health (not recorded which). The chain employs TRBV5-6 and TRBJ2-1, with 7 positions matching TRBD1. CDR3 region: CASSLRDRHFNEQFF. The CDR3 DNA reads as TGTGCCAGCAGCTTGCGGGACAGACACTTTAATGAGCAGTTCTTC.